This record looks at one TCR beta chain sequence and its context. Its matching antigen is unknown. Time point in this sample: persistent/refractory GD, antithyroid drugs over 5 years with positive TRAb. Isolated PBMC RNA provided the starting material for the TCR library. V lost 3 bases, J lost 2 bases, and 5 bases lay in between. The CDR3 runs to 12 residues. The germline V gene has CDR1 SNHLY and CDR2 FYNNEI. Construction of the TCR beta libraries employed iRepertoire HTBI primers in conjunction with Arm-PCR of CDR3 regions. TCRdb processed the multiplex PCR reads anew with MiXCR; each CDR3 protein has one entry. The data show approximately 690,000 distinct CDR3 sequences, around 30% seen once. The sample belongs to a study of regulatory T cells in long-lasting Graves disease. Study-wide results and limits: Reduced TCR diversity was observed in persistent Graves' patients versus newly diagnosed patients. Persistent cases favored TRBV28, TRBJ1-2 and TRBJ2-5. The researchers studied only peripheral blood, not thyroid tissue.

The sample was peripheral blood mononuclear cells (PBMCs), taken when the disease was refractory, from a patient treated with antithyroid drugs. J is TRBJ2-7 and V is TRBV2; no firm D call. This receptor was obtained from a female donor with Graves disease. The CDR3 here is CASSDTAYEQYF. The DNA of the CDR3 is TGTGCCAGCAGTGATACAGCCTACGAGCAGTACTTC. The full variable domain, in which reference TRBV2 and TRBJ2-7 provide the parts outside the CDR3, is EPEVTQTPSHQVTQMGQEVILRCVPISNHLYFYWYRQILGQKVEFLVSFYNNEISEKSEIFDDQFSVERPDGSNFTLKIRSTKLEDSAMYFCASSDTAYEQYFGPGTRLTVT.